Presented here are 18 T cell receptor beta chains from one specimen sequenced in a study of technical replicates of blood from several donors. The method was immunoSEQ multiplex PCR; TCRdb's version includes in-frame clones alone and lacks a portion of them. The repertoire holds some 78,000 clones, with 94% as singletons. Sample: T cells isolated from PBMCs. The source of these receptors is a human donor in good health.

This clone was seen only once. The chain is built from TRBV29-1 and TRBJ2-2; 7 bases fit TRBD1. This CDR3 is built from 14 residues. The germline V gene encodes CDR1 SQVTM and CDR2 ANQGSEA. V shed 5 bases, J shed 3 bases, and the junction held 6 bases outside the gene matches. CDR3 coding DNA: TGCAGCGTTCGCCGGGACAGTGACACCGGGGAGCTGTTTTTT. This encodes CSVRRDSDTGELFF.

The chain couples TRBV19 to TRBJ1-2, with D unresolved. Looked up from germline, CDR1 is LNHDA and CDR2 is SQIVND (reference sequence). The CDR3 loop spans 13 amino acids. Deletions cut 3 bases from V and 8 bases from J, with 13 bases between. The CDR3 sequence is CASSMERRVGYTF. The CDR3, as DNA: TGTGCCAGTAGTATGGAACGGAGGGTGGGCTACACCTTC. Drawing the rest from reference TRBV19 and TRBJ1-2, the complete variable domain is DGGITQSPKYLFRKEGQNVTLSCEQNLNHDAMYWYRQDPGQGLRLIYYSQIVNDFQKGDIAEGYSVSREKKESFPLTVTSAQKNPTAFYLCASSMERRVGYTFGSGTRLTVV.

This clone was seen more than once but under ten times. V is TRBV19 and J is TRBJ1-2; TRBD1 is a possible D gene (6 bases). CDR3 size: 12 residues. V dropped 3 bases and J dropped 8 bases, with 10 bases sitting between them. Germline CDR1 is LNHDA and CDR2 is SQIVND (reference sequence). Here the CDR3 DNA reads TGTGCCAGTAGTATGCGGGGGCAAGGCTACACCTTC. It yields the protein CASSMRGQGYTF.

The J gene is TRBJ2-1, the V gene TRBV7-9, with 9 bases lining up with TRBD2. The ends lost 6 bases at V and 4 bases at J; junction bases unmatched: 7. CDR1 is SEHNR and CDR2 is FQNEAQ in the germline V gene (reference sequence). The CDR3 contains 15 residues. CDR3 sequence: CASSRLAVRYNEQFF. In DNA, the CDR3 is TGTGCCAGCAGTCGACTAGCGGTGAGGTACAATGAGCAGTTCTTC.

The chain combines TRBV2 with TRBJ1-5, with 8 bases lining up with TRBD1. CDR1 is SNHLY and CDR2 is FYNNEI in the germline V gene. V was clipped by 10 bases and J by 6 bases; unmatched bases: 5. This CDR3 has 12 residues. The CDR3 DNA is TGTGCCACAGGACAGGGAGGTCAGCCCCAGCATTTT. It is translated as CATGQGGQPQHF.

The genes are TRBV4-1 and TRBJ1-1, with 7 bases identical to TRBD1. CDR3 length: 19 amino acids. The ends lost 3 bases at V and 5 bases at J; junction bases unmatched: 21. Germline loops: CDR1 MGHRA, CDR2 YSYEKL. Here the CDR3 DNA reads TGCGCCAGCAGCCATCGAGTATGGGAATCTGCACAGGGGATGACTGAAGCTTTCTTT. Its protein product is CASSHRVWESAQGMTEAFF.

This rearrangement joins TRBV18 to TRBJ2-5, with 11 bases that match TRBD1. The trim removed 5 bases at V and 4 bases at J, leaving 6 bases unmatched. CDR3 length: 15 residues. Germline CDR1 reads KGHSH; CDR2 reads LQKENI. The CDR3 spells CASSAGTGGGETQYF. DNA for the CDR3: TGTGCCAGCTCAGCCGGGACAGGGGGTGGAGAGACCCAGTACTTC.

This rearrangement joins TRBV6-1 to TRBJ2-3, with D possibly TRBD2 on 5 matching bases. Trimming pared 4 bases from V and 8 bases from J, leaving 13 bases between. There are 13 residues in the CDR3. Germline V CDR1 and CDR2: MNHNS, SASEGT. In DNA form, the CDR3 reads TGTGCCAGCAGTGCAGGAGAGGGAGTTACGCAGTATTTT. Translation gives CASSAGEGVTQYF.

The V gene is TRBV15, the J gene TRBJ2-7; weak D call: TRBD1 (6 bases). This CDR3 spans 15 amino acids. V lost 3 bases, J lost 3 bases, and 15 bases lay in between. Looked up from germline, CDR1 is LNHNV and CDR2 is YYDKDF (reference sequence). The CDR3 here is CATSRDQGHYYEQYF. DNA of the CDR3: TGTGCCACCAGCAGGGACCAGGGACACTACTACGAGCAGTACTTC.

The chain combines TRBV5-1 with TRBJ2-5, with 10 bases identical to TRBD1. V lost 1 base, J lost 3 bases, and 3 bases stayed unmatched. This CDR3 contains 15 residues. Looked up from germline, CDR1 is SGHRS and CDR2 is YFSETQ. DNA for the CDR3: TGCGCCAGCAGCTTGACCGGGACAGGGGAAGAGACCCAGTACTTC. It is translated as CASSLTGTGEETQYF.

The CDR3 nucleotides are TGCGCCAGCAGCAAGGGGACAGACTCCTATGGCTACACCTTC. It translates to CASSKGTDSYGYTF. The V gene is TRBV5-1, the J gene TRBJ1-2; 7 nucleotides align to TRBD1. This CDR3 comprises 14 residues. Germline values: CDR1 SGHRS, CDR2 YFSETQ. The V segment lost 4 bases and the J segment 4 bases; nucleotides outside the gene matches: 7.

V gene TRBV28 combines with J gene TRBJ2-7; TRBD2 matches at 9 bases. The CDR3 has 14 residues. Germline V gene data show CDR1 as MDHEN and CDR2 as SYDVKM. V lost 4 bases, J lost 5 bases, and 6 bases stayed unmatched. In DNA, the CDR3 is TGTGCCAGCAGTTCGGGACTAGCTGAGGACGAGCAGTACTTC. Protein: CASSSGLAEDEQYF.

The CDR3 region has the DNA TGCGCCAGCAGCTCTACTAGTGGGACCTACGAGCAGTACTTC. Translation gives CASSSTSGTYEQYF. The rearrangement links TRBV5-1 to TRBJ2-7; D might be TRBD2 (5 bases). CDR1 and CDR2 (germline): SGHRS, YFSETQ. CDR3 size: 14 residues. The V gene lost 3 bases and the J gene lost 2 bases, with 12 bases spanning the gap.

The rearrangement uses TRBV2 and TRBJ2-7; D gene uncertain. CDR3 length: 11 amino acids. Between the trimmed V and J ends, which lost 6 bases and 3 bases, there was a span of 6 bases. CDR1 and CDR2 from the germline V gene are SNHLY and FYNNEI. In DNA, the CDR3 is TGTGCCAGCAGGGCAAACTACGAGCAGTACTTC. Its protein product is CASRANYEQYF. Together with reference TRBV2 and TRBJ2-7, the CDR3 gives the full variable domain: EPEVTQTPSHQVTQMGQEVILRCVPISNHLYFYWYRQILGQKVEFLVSFYNNEISEKSEIFDDQFSVERPDGSNFTLKIRSTKLEDSAMYFCASRANYEQYFGPGTRLTVT.

The gene calls are TRBV6-1 and TRBJ2-7; the match to TRBD1 covers 9 bases. The CDR3 sequence is 15 residues long. The germline gives CDR1 MNHNS, CDR2 SASEGT. V trimming: 2 bases; J trimming: 3 bases; junction bases outside the gene matches: 5. The CDR3 loop is CASSEQGDRDYEQYF. The CDR3 coding sequence is TGTGCCAGCAGTGAACAGGGGGACAGGGACTACGAGCAGTACTTC.

The rearrangement links TRBV25-1 to TRBJ2-7, with TRBD2 matching over 9 bases. The V gene end was trimmed by 4 bases and the J gene end by 2 bases; junction bases not matched to a gene: 6. CDR3 size: 15 residues. Germline V CDR1 and CDR2: MGHDK, SYGVNS. The CDR3 nucleotides are TGTGCCAGCAGTGGTCAGCGGGGGGCTACCTACGAGCAGTACTTC. It translates to CASSGQRGATYEQYF.

This chain joins TRBV5-1 and TRBJ1-3; D is uncertain. This CDR3 is 16 amino acids long. Germline CDR1 is SGHRS and CDR2 is YFSETQ. Trimming pared 2 bases from V and 0 bases from J, leaving 12 bases between. The CDR3 loop reads CASSFNREVSGNTIYF. The CDR3 DNA follows: TGCGCCAGCAGCTTCAATAGAGAGGTCTCTGGAAACACCATATATTTT.

The DNA for the CDR3 is TGTGCCAGCAGTGAAGCGAGGCGGGGGGTCAAAATAGCCAAAAACATTCAGTACTTC. Translated: CASSEARRGVKIAKNIQYF. This chain uses TRBV6-1 with TRBJ2-4; 8 bases are shared with TRBD2. CDR1 MNHNS and CDR2 SASEGT come from the germline V gene. V was pared by 0 bases and J by 0 bases, with 10 bases of the junction left unmatched. This CDR3 spans 19 amino acids.